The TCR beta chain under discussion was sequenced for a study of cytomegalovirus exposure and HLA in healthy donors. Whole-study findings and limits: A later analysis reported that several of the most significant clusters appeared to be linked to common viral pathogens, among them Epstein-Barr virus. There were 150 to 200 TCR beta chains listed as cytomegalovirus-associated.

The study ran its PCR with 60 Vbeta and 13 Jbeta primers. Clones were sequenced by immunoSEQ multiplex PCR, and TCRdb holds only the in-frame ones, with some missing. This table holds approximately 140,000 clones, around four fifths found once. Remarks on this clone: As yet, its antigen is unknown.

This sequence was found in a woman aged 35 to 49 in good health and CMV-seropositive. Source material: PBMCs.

CDR3 region: CASSPRRGDTQYF. CDR3 coding DNA: TGTGCCAGCAGCCCACGCCGGGGGGATACGCAGTATTTT. J is TRBJ2-3 and V is TRBV7-2; D is possibly TRBD2 (6 bases). This CDR3 comprises 13 residues. Germline V gives CDR1 SGHTA, CDR2 FQGNSA. Trimming removed 5 bases at V and 6 bases at J, with 12 bases between. Complete variable domain (other parts from reference TRBV7-2 and TRBJ2-3): GAGVSQSPSNKVTEKGKDVELRCDPISGHTALYWYRQSLGQGLEFLIYFQGNSAPDKSGLPSDRFSAERTGGSVSTLTIQRTQQEDSAVYLCASSPRRGDTQYFGPGTRLTVL.